This is a list of T cell receptor beta chains from one sample in a study of T cells in Graves' hyperthyroidism and ophthalmopathy. Each CDR3 protein is one row after TCRdb ran MiXCR on the multiplex PCR reads. The table has around 760,000 distinct CDR3 sequences, about 35% seen once. Sample: blood. Receptor source: a woman aged 40 to 50 with Graves' hyperthyroidism. Each CDR3 is given with its conserved first and last residue. A D gene is named only where the DNA matches it firmly. Size values are once, few and many counts, or a class for expanded clones, and some rows have none.

D gene	V gene	clone size	J gene	CDR3 protein	CDR3 DNA
NA	TRBV7-9	NA	TRBJ2-5	CASSQELASQYF	TGTGCCAGCAGCCAAGAACTTGCTTCCCAGTACTTC
NA	TRBV20-1	few	TRBJ1-3	CSARPPGRDTIYF	TGCAGTGCTAGGCCCCCGGGCAGGGACACCATATATTTT
NA	TRBV20-1	few	TRBJ2-2	CSARVATGELFF	TGCAGTGCTAGAGTGGCTACCGGGGAGCTGTTTTTT
TRBD1	TRBV20-1	few	TRBJ1-6	CSAREGQGSLLYSPLHF	TGCAGTGCTAGAGAAGGACAGGGGAGCCTCCTTTATTCACCCCTCCACTTT
NA	TRBV7-2	few	TRBJ1-4	CASSPGRDNEKLFF	TGTGCCAGCAGCCCGGGACGGGATAATGAAAAACTGTTTTTT
TRBD2	TRBV29-1	NA	TRBJ2-3	CSVPGLATGTDTQYF	TGCAGCGTTCCGGGACTAGCTACGGGCACAGATACGCAGTATTTT
NA	TRBV10-3	once	TRBJ2-7	CASSPPGTANYEQYF	TGTGCCAGCTCACCACCCGGGACGGCTAACTACGAGCAGTACTTC
NA	TRBV29-1	once	TRBJ2-7	CSVKGDSYEQYF	TGCAGCGTTAAGGGGGATTCCTACGAGCAGTACTTC
NA	TRBV9	NA	TRBJ1-1	CASSGRIDTEAFF	TGTGCCAGCAGCGGCCGTATCGACACTGAAGCTTTCTTT
NA	TRBV29-1	NA	TRBJ1-1	CSLRGLNTEAFF	TGCAGCTTACGGGGCCTGAACACTGAAGCTTTCTTT
TRBD1	TRBV6-5	few	TRBJ1-5	CASSYVRPGQARNQPQHF	TGTGCCAGCAGTTACGTTAGGCCTGGACAGGCGCGTAATCAGCCCCAGCATTTT
NA	TRBV29-1	many	TRBJ2-5	CSVEETGETQYF	TGCAGCGTTGAAGAGACGGGGGAGACCCAGTACTTC
NA	TRBV28	few	TRBJ1-1	CASSLVSGPNTEAFF	TGTGCCAGCAGTTTAGTCTCGGGGCCGAACACTGAAGCTTTCTTT
TRBD1	TRBV15	many	TRBJ1-2	CATSSSGQIYGYTF	TGTGCCACCAGCAGTTCGGGACAGATCTATGGCTACACCTTC
NA	TRBV10-3	NA	TRBJ2-2	CASCEGTGVRVGELFF	TGTGCCAGCTGCGAAGGAACCGGGGTCCGGGTCGGGGAGCTGTTTTTT
TRBD2	TRBV7-9	few	TRBJ2-3	CASSLGGGAADTQYF	TGTGCCAGCAGCTTAGGCGGGGGAGCAGCAGATACGCAGTATTTT
NA	TRBV19	NA	TRBJ2-3	CASSAEGGYLNTQYF	TGTGCCAGTAGTGCGGAGGGAGGTTACCTTAATACGCAGTATTTT
NA	TRBV4-3	NA	TRBJ1-5	CASSQGTLGNQPQHF	TGCGCCAGCAGCCAGGGGACTCTCGGCAATCAGCCCCAGCATTTT
NA	TRBV20-1	many	TRBJ1-1	CSAYPGSTGTEAFF	TGCAGTGCTTATCCGGGCTCAACGGGCACTGAAGCTTTCTTT
NA	TRBV12-3/TRBV12-4	many	TRBJ1-4	CASSRLNEKLFF	TGTGCCAGCAGTCGCCTCAATGAAAAACTGTTTTTT
NA	TRBV6-6	few	TRBJ1-5	CASNRKKARNQPQHF	TGTGCCAGCAATCGGAAAAAAGCTCGGAATCAGCCCCAGCATTTT
NA	TRBV6-1	few	TRBJ1-2	CASSEHPTSNYGYTF	TGTGCCAGCAGTGAACATCCGACTTCTAACTATGGCTACACCTTC
NA	TRBV2	NA	TRBJ2-7	CASSEWGESSYGQYF	TGTGCCAGCAGTGAGTGGGGCGAGAGCTCCTACGGGCAGTACTTC
NA	TRBV12-3/TRBV12-4	NA	TRBJ2-6	CASSFPLSRSGANVLTF	TGTGCCAGCAGTTTCCCTTTGTCCCGATCTGGGGCCAACGTCCTGACTTTC
NA	TRBV5-6	few	TRBJ1-3	CASSHRDGNTIYF	TGTGCCAGCAGCCACAGGGACGGAAACACCATATATTTT
NA	TRBV19	many	TRBJ2-2	CASRLGQGGNGELFF	TGTGCCAGTAGGCTTGGCCAGGGGGGTAACGGGGAGCTGTTTTTT
TRBD1	TRBV7-9	few	TRBJ1-1	CASNPIGQGNTEAFF	TGTGCCAGCAACCCGATCGGACAGGGCAACACTGAAGCTTTCTTT
TRBD1	TRBV29-1	few	TRBJ2-6	CSVVGQGADSGANVLTF	TGCAGCGTCGTGGGACAGGGCGCCGACTCTGGGGCCAACGTCCTGACTTTC
NA	TRBV27	few	TRBJ1-2	CASRPNMGNYGYTF	TGTGCCAGCAGACCAAATATGGGTAACTATGGCTACACCTTC
NA	TRBV19	NA	TRBJ1-1	CASSNARGRTEAFF	TGTGCCAGTAGTAACGCCCGGGGGCGAACTGAAGCTTTCTTT
NA	TRBV6-5	few	TRBJ2-5	CASSDWWETQYF	TGTGCCAGCAGTGACTGGTGGGAGACCCAGTACTTC
TRBD1	TRBV7-9	few	TRBJ2-5	CASSSPQGVMDF	TGTGCCAGCAGCTCACCACAGGGGGTGATGGACTTC
NA	TRBV5-1	once	TRBJ2-2	CASSLQPGEPTGELFF	TGCGCCAGCAGCTTACAGCCGGGGGAACCTACCGGGGAGCTGTTTTTT
TRBD2	TRBV7-9	NA	TRBJ2-5	CASSLVSGGTETQYF	TGTGCCAGCAGCTTAGTTAGCGGGGGGACGGAGACCCAGTACTTC
NA	TRBV7-3	NA	TRBJ2-7	CASSLAGLPYNEQYF	TGTGCCAGCAGCTTAGCGGGACTCCCGTACAATGAGCAGTACTTC
TRBD1	TRBV12-3/TRBV12-4	many	TRBJ1-2	CASSLGTAGGYTF	TGTGCCAGCAGCTTAGGGACAGCCGGCGGCTACACCTTC
TRBD1	TRBV19	many	TRBJ1-1	CASNRGITEAFF	TGTGCCAGCAACAGGGGAATCACTGAAGCTTTCTTT
TRBD2	TRBV7-2	NA	TRBJ2-5	CASSLSLAGAKTQYF	TGTGCCAGCAGCTTAAGCCTAGCGGGAGCCAAGACCCAGTACTTC
NA	TRBV29-1	NA	TRBJ1-2	CSVGIGASDGDLYGYTF	TGCAGCGTTGGAATCGGGGCGAGTGACGGGGATTTGTATGGCTACACCTTC
NA	TRBV20-1	many	TRBJ2-5	CSVPYLGETQYF	TGCAGTGTCCCGTATTTAGGGGAGACCCAGTACTTC
NA	TRBV7-2	NA	TRBJ2-5	CASSLNIWRPGETQYF	TGTGCCAGCAGCTTAAATATCTGGAGGCCGGGGGAGACCCAGTACTTC
TRBD2	TRBV20-1	NA	TRBJ2-5	CSAGGLAGYQETQYF	TGCAGTGCTGGAGGACTAGCGGGTTACCAAGAGACCCAGTACTTC